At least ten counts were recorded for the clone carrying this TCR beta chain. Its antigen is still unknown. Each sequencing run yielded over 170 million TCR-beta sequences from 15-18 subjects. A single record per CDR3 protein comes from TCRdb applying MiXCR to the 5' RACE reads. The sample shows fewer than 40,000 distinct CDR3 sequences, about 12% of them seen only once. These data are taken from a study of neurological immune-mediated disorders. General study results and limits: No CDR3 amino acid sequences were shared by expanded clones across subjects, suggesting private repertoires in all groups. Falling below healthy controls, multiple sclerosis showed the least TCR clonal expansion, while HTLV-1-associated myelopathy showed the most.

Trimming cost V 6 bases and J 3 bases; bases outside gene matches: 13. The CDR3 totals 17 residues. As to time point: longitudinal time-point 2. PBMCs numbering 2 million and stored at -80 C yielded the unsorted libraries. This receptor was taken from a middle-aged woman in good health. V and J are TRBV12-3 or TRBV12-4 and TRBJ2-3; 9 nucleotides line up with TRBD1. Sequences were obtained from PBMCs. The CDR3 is CASSGSGQGLITDTQYF. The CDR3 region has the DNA TGTGCCAGCAGCGGGAGTGGACAGGGGTTAATAACAGATACGCAGTATTTT.